The 19 T cell receptor beta chains given below trace back to one sample, sequenced in a study of T-cell memory formation after mild COVID-19. TCRdb passed the 5' RACE reads through MiXCR, listing each CDR3 protein once. The profile covers some 130,000 distinct CDR3 sequences, with 5% to 6.5% appearing a single time and approximately 2.3% taken by the ten largest. Source material: PBMCs or a T cell subset sorted from them (not recorded which). These receptors came from an adult woman who had mild COVID-19 (a few samples of this study predate the infection). Cell type and time point are not known.

The chain links TRBV20-1 to TRBJ2-4; 13 bases agree with TRBD2. The V and J ends lost 5 bases and 0 bases, in that order; junction bases with no gene match: 7. CDR1 and CDR2 (germline): DFQATT, SNEGSKA (reference sequence). This CDR3 spans 17 amino acids. The CDR3 nucleotides are TGCAGTGCTCCGGGACTAGCGGGGATTCTAGCCAAAAACATTCAGTACTTC. Translated: CSAPGLAGILAKNIQYF.

This clonotype was detected many times. This chain links TRBV6-4 with TRBJ2-7; 7 positions match TRBD1. Germline V lookup: CDR1 MRHNA, CDR2 SNTAGT. This CDR3 spans 11 amino acids. With 11 bases clipped from V and 3 bases from J, the junction kept 4 bases outside the gene matches. The CDR3 is CACDRDYEQYF. Written as DNA, the CDR3 is TGTGCCTGCGACAGGGACTACGAGCAGTACTTC.

This sequence joins TRBV10-3 and TRBJ2-4; 7 bases fit TRBD1. From germline, CDR1 is ENHRY and CDR2 SYGVKD. J gave up 9 bases and V 11 bases, and 10 bases lay outside the gene matches. The CDR3 length is 12 residues. CDR3 nucleotides: TGTGCCGTTACGACAGGGATCGGCATTCAGTACTTC. Amino acids: CAVTTGIGIQYF.

V and J are TRBV6-5 and TRBJ2-7; 10 nucleotides match TRBD1. The CDR3 has 17 residues. Germline assignment: CDR1 MNHEY and CDR2 SVGAGI. The trim removed 5 bases at V and 1 base at J, leaving 11 bases unmatched. CDR3 region: CASSGPGQGSRSYEQYF. CDR3 nucleotide sequence: TGTGCCAGCAGTGGACCGGGACAGGGGTCCCGTTCCTACGAGCAGTACTTC.

In DNA, the CDR3 is TGCGCCAGCATCAATCCTACAGGGGCGGGTACTGAAGCTTTCTTT. It yields the protein CASINPTGAGTEAFF. The V gene is TRBV5-1, the J gene TRBJ1-1, with 7 bases that match TRBD1. The CDR3 sequence is 15 residues long. CDR1 SGHRS and CDR2 YFSETQ come from the germline V gene. Trimming removed 6 bases from V and 5 bases from J; junction bases left unmatched: 13.

This chain connects TRBV6-5 to TRBJ1-3, with D uncertain. This CDR3 is 16 amino acids long. The V end was cut by 0 bases, the J end by 0 bases, with 9 bases between. The germline V gene has CDR1 MNHEY and CDR2 SVGAGI. Here the CDR3 reads CASSYSWELSGNTIYF. In nucleotides, the CDR3 is TGTGCCAGCAGTTACTCCTGGGAACTCTCTGGAAACACCATATATTTT.

This clonotype has only a few counts. This CDR3 is CASSSGSSSYEQYF. The CDR3 DNA follows: TGTGCCAGCTCATCCGGGTCGTCCTCCTACGAGCAGTACTTC. The rearrangement joins TRBV18 to TRBJ2-7; D gene unclear. V was shortened by 5 bases and J by 0 bases, with 11 bases between the two germline ends. Germline-derived CDR1 and CDR2 are KGHSH and LQKENI. The CDR3 contains 14 residues.

The rearrangement joins TRBV30 to TRBJ1-5, with D perhaps matching TRBD1 (6 bases). V was clipped by 2 bases and J by 4 bases, with 12 bases between them. CDR1 GTSNPN and CDR2 SVGIG come from the germline V gene (reference sequence). CDR3 size: 14 residues. This CDR3 is CAWSSFQGNQPQHF. The DNA for the CDR3 is TGTGCCTGGAGTTCGTTTCAGGGGAATCAGCCCCAGCATTTT. Combining the CDR3 with reference TRBV30 and TRBJ1-5 gives the whole variable domain SQTIHQWPATLVQPVGSPLSLECTVEGTSNPNLYWYRQAAGRGLQLLFYSVGIGQISSEVPQNLSASRPQDRQFILSSKKLLLSDSGFYLCAWSSFQGNQPQHFGDGTRLSIL.

This clonotype came up many times. The CDR3 sequence is CASSSQRGHMINQPQHF. The DNA for the CDR3 is TGTGCCAGCAGCTCACAAAGAGGGCATATGATCAATCAGCCCCAGCATTTT. This rearrangement joins TRBV5-6 to TRBJ1-5, with no clear D. V lost 3 bases and J lost 3, with 19 bases in between. The CDR3 consists of 17 residues. CDR1 and CDR2 (germline): SGHDT, YYEEEE. The full variable domain, with the rest looked up from reference TRBV5-6 and TRBJ1-5, is DAGVTQSPTHLIKTRGQQVTLRCSPKSGHDTVSWYQQALGQGPQFIFQYYEEEERQRGNFPDRFSGHQFPNYSSELNVNALLLGDSALYLCASSSQRGHMINQPQHFGDGTRLSIL.

V gene TRBV7-9 combines with J gene TRBJ1-2; TRBD1 agrees at 7 bases. The ends lost 5 bases at V and 0 bases at J; junction bases unmatched: 6. This CDR3 is 15 amino acids long. Germline CDR1 is SEHNR and CDR2 is FQNEAQ (reference sequence). The DNA for the CDR3 is TGTGCCAGCAGCCCCGGGGACAGAGCTAACTATGGCTACACCTTC. It codes for CASSPGDRANYGYTF. Full variable domain (outside the CDR3, taken from reference TRBV7-9 and TRBJ1-2): DTGVSQNPRHKITKRGQNVTFRCDPISEHNRLYWYRQTLGQGPEFLTYFQNEAQLEKSRLLSDRFSAERPKGSFSTLEIQRTEQGDSAMYLCASSPGDRANYGYTFGSGTRLTVV.

V is TRBV2 and J is TRBJ1-1, with 7 bases matching TRBD1. Per germline, CDR1 SNHLY and CDR2 FYNNEI. CDR3 length: 15 residues. V lost 7 bases and J lost 5; bases outside the gene matches: 13. Here the CDR3 reads CASTKQGTSGTEAFF. The CDR3 DNA is TGTGCCAGCACCAAACAGGGGACATCGGGTACTGAAGCTTTCTTT.

The genes are TRBV7-3 and TRBJ2-1; D is perhaps TRBD2 (6 bases). Germline CDR1 SGHTA, CDR2 FQGTGA. V dropped 2 bases and J dropped 6 bases, with 14 bases sitting between them. The CDR3 is 15 residues long. The DNA for the CDR3 is TGTGCCAGCAGCTTAGGTACTAGCTCATTCAATGAGCAGTTCTTC. This gives the protein CASSLGTSSFNEQFF.

This clonotype has more than one count but fewer than ten. The V gene is TRBV5-1, the J gene TRBJ1-1; 8 bases map to TRBD1. CDR3 length: 15 residues. The V gene's germline CDR1 is SGHRS and CDR2 YFSETQ. V lost 0 bases and J lost 1; bases outside the gene matches: 2. CDR3 DNA sequence: TGCGCCAGCAGCTTGGTTGGGACAGGGAACACTGAAGCTTTCTTT. It encodes CASSLVGTGNTEAFF.

The gene calls are TRBV7-2 and TRBJ2-7; D is uncertain. Germline V gives CDR1 SGHTA, CDR2 FQGNSA. The CDR3 runs to 12 residues. V lost 1 base and J 7 bases, leaving 8 bases between the germline ends. CDR3 sequence (DNA): TGTGCCAGCAGCTTAGTTGACCTAGAGCAGTACTTC. Translated, it gives CASSLVDLEQYF.

This clonotype was counted ten times or more. The chain is built from TRBV4-1 and TRBJ2-3, with 7 bases that match TRBD2. The V and J ends lost 1 base and 4 bases, in that order; junction bases with no gene match: 11. Per the germline V gene, CDR1 is MGHRA and CDR2 is YSYEKL. This CDR3 has 17 residues. The chain's CDR3 is CASSQAGMAGDADTQYF. CDR3 in DNA: TGCGCCAGCAGCCAAGCGGGGATGGCGGGGGACGCAGATACGCAGTATTTT.

In regard to this clonotype: Being one base from a much bigger clone, this may be a read error. The chain links TRBV29-1 to TRBJ2-3, with 9 bases that match TRBD2. CDR1 is SQVTM, CDR2 ANQGSEA, per germline. CDR3 length: 17 residues. This CDR3 is CSARSGLAGPSKDTQYF. The CDR3 nucleotides are TGCAGCGCCCGTTCGGGGCTAGCGGGGCCCAGCAAAGATACGCAGTATTTT.

This clonotype was detected only a few times. The rearrangement uses TRBV5-1 and TRBJ1-1, with D perhaps TRBD1 (6 bases). Germline assignment: CDR1 SGHRS and CDR2 YFSETQ. This CDR3 comprises 11 residues. V was cut by 5 bases and J by 6 bases, with 8 bases left in between. The CDR3 bases are TGCGCCAGCAGGAACAGGGCTGAAGCTTTCTTT. Its translation: CASRNRAEAFF.

The chain carries TRBV19 and TRBJ1-5; 11 bases match TRBD1. V lost 6 bases to trimming and J lost 2 bases; unmatched junction nucleotides: 6. The CDR3 is 16 amino acids. Germline lookup yields CDR1 LNHDA and CDR2 SQIVND (reference sequence). The CDR3: CASRDRGQFGNQPQHF. In DNA form, the CDR3 reads TGTGCCAGTAGGGACAGGGGGCAGTTCGGCAATCAGCCCCAGCATTTT.

The chain's CDR3 is CASSYAAYTQNRDRDAEAFF. Here the CDR3 DNA reads TGTGCCAGCAGTTACGCGGCGTACACTCAAAACCGGGACAGAGACGCTGAAGCTTTCTTT. The chain joins TRBV6-5 to TRBJ1-1; 7 positions match TRBD1. CDR3 size: 20 residues. With 2 bases clipped from V and 6 bases from J, the junction kept 24 bases outside the gene matches. Germline CDR1 is MNHEY and CDR2 is SVGAGI.